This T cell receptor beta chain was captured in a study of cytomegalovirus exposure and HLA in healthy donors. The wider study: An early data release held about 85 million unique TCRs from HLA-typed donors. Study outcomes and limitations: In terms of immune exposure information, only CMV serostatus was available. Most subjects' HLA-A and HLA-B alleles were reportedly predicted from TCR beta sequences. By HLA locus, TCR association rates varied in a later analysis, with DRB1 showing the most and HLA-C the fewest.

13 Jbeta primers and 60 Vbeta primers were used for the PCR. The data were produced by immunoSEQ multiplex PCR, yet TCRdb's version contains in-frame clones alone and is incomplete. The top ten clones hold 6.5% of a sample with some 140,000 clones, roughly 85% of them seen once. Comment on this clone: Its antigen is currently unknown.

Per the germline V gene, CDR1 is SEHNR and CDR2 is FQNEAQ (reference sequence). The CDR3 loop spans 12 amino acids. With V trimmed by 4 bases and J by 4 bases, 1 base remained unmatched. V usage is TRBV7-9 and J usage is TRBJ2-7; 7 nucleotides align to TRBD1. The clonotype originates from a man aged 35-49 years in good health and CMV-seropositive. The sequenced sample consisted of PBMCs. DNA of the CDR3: TGTGCCAGCAGCTCGACAGGGTACGAGCAGTACTTC. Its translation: CASSSTGYEQYF.